The source of this T cell receptor beta chain is a study of spatial heterogeneity in lung cancer. This clonotype was observed a handful of times. The time point denotes: blood at routine non-recurrence follow-up after resection. J was trimmed by 6 bases and V by 4 bases; bases with no gene match: 7. Germline V CDR1 and CDR2: SGDLS, YYNGEE. The CDR3 extends over 14 amino acids. MiXCR was run by TCRdb on the 5' RACE reads, yielding one entry per CDR3 protein. The table includes 110,000 or so distinct CDR3 sequences, 10% to 11% detected once. The input for sequencing was PBMCs, taken at follow-up. The chain combines TRBV9 with TRBJ1-1; 9 positions match TRBD1. The TCR was taken from a female donor with early-stage non-small cell lung cancer. The CDR3 loop reads CASSPRQGVAEAFF. The DNA for the CDR3 is TGTGCCAGCAGCCCCCGACAGGGGGTGGCTGAAGCTTTCTTT.